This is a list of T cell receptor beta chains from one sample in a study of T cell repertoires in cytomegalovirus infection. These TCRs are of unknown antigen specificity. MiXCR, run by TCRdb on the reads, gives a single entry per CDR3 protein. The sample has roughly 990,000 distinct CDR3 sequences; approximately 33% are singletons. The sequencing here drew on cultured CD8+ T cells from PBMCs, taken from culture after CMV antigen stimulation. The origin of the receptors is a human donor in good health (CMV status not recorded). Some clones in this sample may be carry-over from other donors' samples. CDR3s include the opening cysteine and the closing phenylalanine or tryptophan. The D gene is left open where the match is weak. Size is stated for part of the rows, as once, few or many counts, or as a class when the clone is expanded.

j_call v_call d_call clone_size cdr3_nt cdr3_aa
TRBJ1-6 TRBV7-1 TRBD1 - TGTGCCAGCAGCGCGACACAGGGGGCTGGGTCACCCATCCACTTT CASSATQGAGSPIHF
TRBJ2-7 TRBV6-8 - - TGTGCCAGCAGTTACTCAGGACCACGCGAGCAGTACTTC CASSYSGPREQYF
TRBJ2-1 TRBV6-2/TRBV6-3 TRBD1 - TGTGCCAGCACCGGGACAGGGTACAATGAGCAGTTCTTC CASTGTGYNEQFF
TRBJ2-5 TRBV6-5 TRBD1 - TGTGCCAGCAGTTACTCGACAGGGATTAAAGAGACCCAGTACTTC CASSYSTGIKETQYF
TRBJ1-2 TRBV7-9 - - TGTGCCAGCAGCTACAGGGCGGCGGGGTCTAACTATGGCTACACCTTC CASSYRAAGSNYGYTF
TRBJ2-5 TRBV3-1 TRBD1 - TGTGCCAGCACCTCGGACAGGGCAAAGACCCAGTACTTC CASTSDRAKTQYF
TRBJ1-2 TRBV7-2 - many TGTGCCAGCACTCCAAAGGGAGCAGGGGCCAGTAGGATCTATGGCTACACCTTC CASTPKGAGASRIYGYTF
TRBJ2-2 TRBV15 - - TGTGCCACCAGCAGACCTTTGCCCTCCCGCACCGGGGAGCTGTTTTTT CATSRPLPSRTGELFF
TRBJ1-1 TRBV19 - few TGTGCCAGTAGTATTGACCATCTGGGACGCATGAACACTGAAGCTTTCTTT CASSIDHLGRMNTEAFF
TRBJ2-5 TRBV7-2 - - TGTGCCAGCATGGAGGAGACCCAGTACTTC CASMEETQYF
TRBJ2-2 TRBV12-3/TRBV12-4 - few TGTGCCAGCAGTTTTTGGCAGGGGAACACCGGGGAGCTGTTTTTT CASSFWQGNTGELFF
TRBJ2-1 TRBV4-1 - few TGCGCCAGCAGCCAAGAGTCTAGCCCCAATGAGCAGTTCTTC CASSQESSPNEQFF
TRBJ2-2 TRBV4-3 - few TGCGCCAGCAGCTCCGGGACGACCAACGCCGGGGAGCTGTTTTTT CASSSGTTNAGELFF
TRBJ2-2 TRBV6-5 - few TGTGCCAGCAGTTACCAGGGGAGGCTGTTTTTT CASSYQGRLFF
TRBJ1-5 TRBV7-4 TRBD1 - TGTGCCAGCAGTCTTGACAGGGAGTCCTATCAGCCCCAGCATTTT CASSLDRESYQPQHF
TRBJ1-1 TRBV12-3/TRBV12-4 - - TGTGCCAGCAGTTTAGCCCCCCACAGGACACAAGCTTTCTTT CASSLAPHRTQAFF
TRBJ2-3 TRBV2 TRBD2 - TGTGCCAGCAGTGATATAGACGGACCCGGGACTAGCCTTAGCACAGATACGCAGTATTTT CASSDIDGPGTSLSTDTQYF
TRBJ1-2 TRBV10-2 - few TGCGCCAGCAGTGAGGACGGGGGCTATGGCTACACCTTC CASSEDGGYGYTF
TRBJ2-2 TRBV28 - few TGTGCCAGCACCCTAAGGATCCCCGACGGGGAGCTGTTTTTT CASTLRIPDGELFF
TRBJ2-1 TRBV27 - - TGTGCCAGCAGTTTCGGTGGCAGATTAAGCTCCTACAATGAGCAGTTCTTC CASSFGGRLSSYNEQFF
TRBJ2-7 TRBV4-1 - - TGCGCCAGCAGCCAAGAGAACAGGGCAGTGGAGCAGTACTTC CASSQENRAVEQYF
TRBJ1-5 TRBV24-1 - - TGTGCCACCAGTGATCCGGACAGCAATCAGCCCCAGCATTTT CATSDPDSNQPQHF
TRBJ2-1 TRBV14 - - TGTGCCAGCAGCCCCCTAGGGAGATGGGGCTACAATGAGCAGTTCTTC CASSPLGRWGYNEQFF
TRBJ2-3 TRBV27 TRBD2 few TGTGCCACCCACTCCCCCAGCGGGGGGGCCGGGGGGCAGTATTTT CATHSPSGGAGGQYF
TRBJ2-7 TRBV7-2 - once TGTGCCAGCAGCTTAGTCGTTCAGGTCTTTTCCTACGAGCAGTACTTC CASSLVVQVFSYEQYF
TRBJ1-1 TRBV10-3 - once TGTGCCATCAGTGCAAAGGCGGGGACACAGATGGCGGTAGCGGCTTTCTTT CAISAKAGTQMAVAAFF
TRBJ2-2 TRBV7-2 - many TGTGCCAGCAGCTTAGCCTTGGACTATCAAACCGGGGAGCTGTTTTTT CASSLALDYQTGELFF
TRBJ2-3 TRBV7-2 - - TGTGCCAGCAGCTCCAGACTTAACCCGATCACAGATACGCAGTATTTT CASSSRLNPITDTQYF
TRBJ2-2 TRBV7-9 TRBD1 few TGTGCCAGCAGCTCGCTGACAGGGGGAATCGGGGAGCTGTTTTTT CASSSLTGGIGELFF
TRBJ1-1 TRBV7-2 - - TGTGCCAGCAGCCCAACCTTAGCCGGGGCTTTCTTT CASSPTLAGAFF
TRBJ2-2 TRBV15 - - TGTGCCACCAGCAGAGTTTTGGATGCCGGGGAGCTGTTTTTT CATSRVLDAGELFF
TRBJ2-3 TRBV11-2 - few TGTGCCAGCAGCTGGGGCTCAGATACGCAGTATTTT CASSWGSDTQYF
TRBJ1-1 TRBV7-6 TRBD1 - TGTGCCAGCAGCTTAGCGCTTCAGGGGGCGATGGAGACTGAAGCTTTCTTT CASSLALQGAMETEAFF
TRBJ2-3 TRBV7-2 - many TGTGCCAGCAGCCCTAGCGCCCCCGGCACAGATACGCAGTATTTT CASSPSAPGTDTQYF
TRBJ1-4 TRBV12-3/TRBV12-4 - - TGTGCCAACAGTTTTACGAGGGACGCCCTGTCCACAACTAATGAAAAACTGTTTTTT CANSFTRDALSTTNEKLFF
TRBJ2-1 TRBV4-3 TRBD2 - TGCGCCAGCAGCCAAGACTCGACTAGCGGGTACTACAATGAGCAGTTCTTC CASSQDSTSGYYNEQFF